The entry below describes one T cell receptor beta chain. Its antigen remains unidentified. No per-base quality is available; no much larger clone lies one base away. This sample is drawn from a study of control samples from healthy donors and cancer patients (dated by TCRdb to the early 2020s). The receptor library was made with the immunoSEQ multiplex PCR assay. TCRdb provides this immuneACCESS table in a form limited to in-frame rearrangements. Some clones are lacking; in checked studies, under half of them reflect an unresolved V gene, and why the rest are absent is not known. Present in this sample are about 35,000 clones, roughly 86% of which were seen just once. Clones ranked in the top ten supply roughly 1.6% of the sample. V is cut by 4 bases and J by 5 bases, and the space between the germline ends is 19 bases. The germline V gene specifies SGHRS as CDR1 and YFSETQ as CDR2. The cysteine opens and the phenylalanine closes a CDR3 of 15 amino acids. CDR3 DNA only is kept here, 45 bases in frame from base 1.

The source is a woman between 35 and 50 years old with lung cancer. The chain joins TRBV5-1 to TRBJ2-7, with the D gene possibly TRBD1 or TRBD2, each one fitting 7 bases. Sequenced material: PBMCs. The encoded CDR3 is CASSLGGGEGDEQYF. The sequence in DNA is TGCGCCAGCAGCCTGGGAGGGGGCGAGGGGGACGAGCAGTACTTC.